One and the same sample provided the 18 T cell receptor beta chains below, sequenced in a study of tumor-infiltrating lymphocytes in oesophageal squamous cell carcinoma. TCRdb recomputed calls from the PCR reads with MiXCR, one row per CDR3 protein. The table lists roughly 16,000 distinct CDR3 sequences, 44% of them singletons, with about 38% in the top ten. Sequencing was performed on blood. The receptors stem from a female donor with esophageal squamous cell carcinoma.

This clonotype appeared many times. The chain has TRBV19 and TRBJ1-5; 7 bases agree with TRBD1. After removal of 7 bases from V and 4 bases from J, the junction contained 16 bases not matched to a gene. The germline V gene has CDR1 LNHDA and CDR2 SQIVND (reference sequence). This CDR3 has 17 amino acids. CDR3 amino acids: CASTPGTWGRGNQPQHF. The CDR3 DNA sequence: TGTGCCAGTACCCCGGGTACTTGGGGCAGGGGGAATCAGCCCCAGCATTTT.

This clonotype was observed at least ten times. This sequence joins TRBV5-1 and TRBJ1-4; perhaps TRBD1 as D (5 bases). The CDR3 covers 16 residues. Trimming took off 6 bases at V and 8 bases at J, with 23 bases between the two ends. Looked up from germline, CDR1 is SGHRS and CDR2 is YFSETQ. The CDR3, as DNA: TGCGCCAGCAAGGATGGCAGGGCGTTGAGGAACGAAAAACTGTTTTTT. Translation gives CASKDGRALRNEKLFF.

The chain employs TRBV9 and TRBJ2-1; the D call may be TRBD1 or TRBD2 (6 bases each). Judging by the DNA end, TRBJ2-7 fits better; the J call may be wrong. CDR1 is SGDLS, CDR2 YYNGEE, per germline. This CDR3 has 15 amino acids. The CDR3 DNA reads as TGTGCCAGCAGCGTCGGAGGGCCGGGACACAATGAGCAGTACTTC. Translated: CASSVGGPGHNEQYF.

This clonotype is labeled medium-sized. V usage is TRBV7-2 and J usage is TRBJ2-1; a weak D match, TRBD1 (6 bases). Trimming pared 1 base from V and 4 bases from J, leaving 11 bases between. The CDR3 loop spans 15 amino acids. CDR1 SGHTA and CDR2 FQGNSA come from the germline V gene. DNA of the CDR3: TGTGCCAGCAGCTTAGTGCAGGACAGTTACAATGAGCAGTTCTTC. Amino acid sequence: CASSLVQDSYNEQFF.

By sample fraction, this clonotype is large. This CDR3 reads CASSLRGVETQYF. CDR3 sequence (DNA): TGTGCCAGCAGCTTAAGGGGTGTCGAGACCCAGTACTTC. V gene TRBV7-8 combines with J gene TRBJ2-5; D might be TRBD1 (5 bases). With 2 bases removed from V and 5 bases from J, the gap between germline ends came to 9 bases. The CDR3 length is 13 residues. CDR1 is SGHVS and CDR2 is FQNEAQ in the germline V gene.

This chain uses TRBV7-3 with TRBJ2-5; the match to TRBD1 covers 8 bases. The J segment lost 5 bases and the V segment lost 2 bases, leaving 7 bases of the junction unmatched. This CDR3 has 15 amino acids. Germline-derived CDR1 and CDR2 are SGHTA and FQGTGA. CDR3 DNA sequence: TGTGCCAGCAGCTTAGTCGGCAGGGGGCTCGAGACCCAGTACTTC. It codes for CASSLVGRGLETQYF.

The chain has TRBV9 and TRBJ2-2, with D possibly matching TRBD2 (6 bases). CDR3 length: 14 amino acids. Germline V gives CDR1 SGDLS, CDR2 YYNGEE. Trimming took 4 bases from V and 1 from J, leaving 8 bases between them. The CDR3 loop reads CASSKAGNTGELFF. In nucleotides, the CDR3 is TGTGCCAGCAGCAAAGCGGGGAACACCGGGGAGCTGTTTTTT.

This clonotype has a handful of counts. V gene TRBV27 combines with J gene TRBJ1-3; no firm D call. V was trimmed by 5 bases and J by 0 bases, leaving 14 bases between them. The CDR3 runs 16 residues. CDR1 and CDR2 (germline): MNHEY, SMNVEV (reference sequence). CDR3 coding DNA: TGTGCCAGCAGTCCGACTGCGGTTAGCTCTGGAAACACCATATATTTT. Its translation: CASSPTAVSSGNTIYF.

This clonotype was counted many times. V usage is TRBV5-1 and J usage is TRBJ2-3; 11 nucleotides match TRBD2. CDR1 SGHRS and CDR2 YFSETQ come from the germline V gene. V shed 0 bases, J shed 6 bases, and the junction held 6 bases outside the gene matches. CDR3 length: 16 amino acids. The CDR3 region has the DNA TGCGCCAGCAGCTTGGTCCTAGCGGGAGGAGGGGATACGCAGTATTTT. As protein: CASSLVLAGGGDTQYF.

This clonotype was detected many times. This chain links TRBV7-6 with TRBJ1-2; D gene ambiguous. The V end lost 5 bases, the J end lost 7 bases, and 11 bases lay between the germline ends. The CDR3 covers 12 residues. Germline CDR1 and CDR2: SGHVS and FNYEAQ. The CDR3 loop is CASSPGWGGYTF. CDR3 in DNA: TGTGCCAGCAGCCCTGGCTGGGGTGGCTACACCTTC.

Concerning this clonotype itself: The CDR3 ends on some other residue instead of the conserved phenylalanine or tryptophan, so this is likely a read error. The limits of the CDR3 on the DNA are not certain, so only TCRdb's listed CDR3 is given. This chain links TRBV7-3 with TRBJ2-3; TRBD1 is taken as the D call from the table, unchecked against the DNA. Germline CDR1 and CDR2: SGHTA and FQGTGA. The length of the CDR3 is 17 amino acids, counting both ends. The CDR3 spells CASSLNWGQGNEQYFGN.

By share, this clonotype counts as medium-sized (0.01 to 0.1%). The chain has TRBV7-2 and TRBJ2-7; unclear D gene. Trimming took off 1 base at V and 6 bases at J, with 16 bases between the two ends. CDR3 size: 15 residues. Germline lookup yields CDR1 SGHTA and CDR2 FQGNSA. The CDR3 region is CASSLEVMDGSEQYF. The CDR3 nucleotides are TGTGCCAGCAGCTTAGAGGTAATGGACGGCTCCGAGCAGTACTTC.

This clonotype was observed many times. The chain joins TRBV25-1 to TRBJ2-7, with unresolved D. The CDR3 totals 13 residues. Germline V gene data show CDR1 as MGHDK and CDR2 as SYGVNS. V was cut by 3 bases and J by 4 bases, with 10 bases left in between. The CDR3 sequence: CASSEERWYEQYF. In DNA, the CDR3 is TGTGCCAGCAGTGAGGAGCGTTGGTACGAGCAGTACTTC.

There are many counts of this clonotype. Written as DNA, the CDR3 is TGTGCCAGCAGCTTAGGCGTAGGGGGGGGTCGGGAGACCCAGTACTTC. Protein: CASSLGVGGGRETQYF. The V call is TRBV7-9, the J call TRBJ2-5, with a weak D call TRBD2 (7 bases). The V gene lost 1 base and the J gene lost 5 bases, with 17 bases spanning the gap. The CDR3 length is 16 residues. CDR1 SEHNR and CDR2 FQNEAQ come from the germline V gene (reference sequence). Supplemented by reference TRBV7-9 and TRBJ2-5, the full variable domain reads DTGVSQNPRHKITKRGQNVTFRCDPISEHNRLYWYRQTLGQGPEFLTYFQNEAQLEKSRLLSDRFSAERPKGSFSTLEIQRTEQGDSAMYLCASSLGVGGGRETQYFGPGTRLLVL.

This clonotype was seen ten or more times. The chain recombines TRBV19 with TRBJ2-5; no clear D gene. This CDR3 has 13 residues. Deletions cut 3 bases from V and 3 bases from J, with 8 bases between. Germline CDR1 is LNHDA and CDR2 is SQIVND (reference sequence). CDR3 sequence: CASSIPSKETQYF. The DNA of the CDR3 is TGTGCCAGTAGTATTCCCTCGAAAGAGACCCAGTACTTC.

The gene calls are TRBV7-2 and TRBJ1-1; D is unclear. CDR1 and CDR2 (germline): SGHTA, FQGNSA. Trimming took off 3 bases at V and 5 bases at J, with 22 bases between the two ends. The CDR3 totals 17 residues. As DNA, the CDR3 is TGTGCCAGCAGCTTTCAACTCCCTAAGGGAGGAGGAACTGAAGCTTTCTTT. Its protein is CASSFQLPKGGGTEAFF.

The chain combines TRBV18 with TRBJ2-2; D is unclear. Trimming pared 3 bases from V and 8 bases from J, leaving 10 bases between. CDR3 length: 13 residues. Germline V gene sequence: CDR1 KGHSH, CDR2 LQKENI. The CDR3: CASSPPRPGELFF. CDR3 nucleotides: TGTGCCAGCTCACCCCCCCGACCTGGGGAGCTGTTTTTT.

In its sample, this clonotype ranks as medium-sized. The chain joins TRBV7-3 to TRBJ2-3; D is possibly TRBD1 (5 bases). CDR1 is SGHTA and CDR2 is FQGTGA in the germline V gene. The CDR3 extends over 12 amino acids. V lost 4 bases to trimming and J lost 9 bases, with 11 bases between them. CDR3 in amino acids: CASSSSSGTQYF. The DNA for the CDR3 is TGTGCCAGCAGCTCCTCCTCAGGGACGCAGTATTTT.